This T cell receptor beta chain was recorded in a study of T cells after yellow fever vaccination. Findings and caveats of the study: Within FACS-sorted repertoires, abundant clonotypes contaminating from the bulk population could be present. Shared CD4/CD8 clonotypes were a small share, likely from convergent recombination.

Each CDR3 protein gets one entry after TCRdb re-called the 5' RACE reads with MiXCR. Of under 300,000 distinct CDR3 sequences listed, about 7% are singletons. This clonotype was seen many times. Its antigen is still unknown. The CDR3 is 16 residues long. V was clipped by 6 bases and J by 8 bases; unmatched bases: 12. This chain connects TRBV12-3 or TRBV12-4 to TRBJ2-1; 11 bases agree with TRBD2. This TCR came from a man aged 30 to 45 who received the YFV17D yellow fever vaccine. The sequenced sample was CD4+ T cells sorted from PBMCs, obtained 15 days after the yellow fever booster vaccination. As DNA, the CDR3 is TGTGCCAGCAGCCGACCTACTAGCGGGAGAAGCGATGAGCAGTTCTTC. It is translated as CASSRPTSGRSDEQFF.